The clone carrying this T cell receptor (beta chain) was seen only a few times. What it binds is unknown. It was through 5'RACE template switching that TCR cDNA was made, with a universal primer site and UMIs added. TCRdb independently ran MiXCR on the 5' RACE reads; one entry per CDR3 protein. Of some 300,000 distinct CDR3 sequences listed, 8.7% are singletons. This entry belongs to a study of T cells after yellow fever vaccination. Study-level points and caveats: Contamination by abundant bulk-population clonotypes could be present in FACS-sorted repertoires. Weaker, the secondary response peaked sooner, at day 5 versus 15.

From germline, CDR1 is DFQATT and CDR2 SNEGSKA (reference sequence). Deletions cut 6 bases from V and 5 bases from J, with 23 bases between. The CDR3 has 16 amino acids. The chain joins TRBV20-1 to TRBJ1-5; a possible D gene is TRBD1 (5 bases). This sequence was found in a man aged 18 to 30 who received the YFV17D yellow fever vaccine. The sequencing here drew on CD4+ T cells sorted from PBMCs, taken 5 days after the yellow fever booster vaccination. The DNA for the CDR3 is TGCAGTGCCCCACTTCCCCAGGGAGGGCAGGATCAGCCCCAGCATTTT. This encodes CSAPLPQGGQDQPQHF.